Sequencing of this T cell receptor beta chain was carried out in a study of identifying expanded T cells in peripheral blood. The repertoire was sequenced with immunoSEQ multiplex PCR; TCRdb's copy has only in-frame clones and lacks some. In the table there are some 120,000 clones, about 80% of which are singletons. CDR1 is MNHEY and CDR2 is SMNVEV in the germline V gene (reference sequence). V lost 2 bases, J lost 1 base, and 14 bases lay in between. The CDR3 consists of 17 residues. Source material: blood. The chain recombines TRBV27 with TRBJ2-2, with D perhaps matching TRBD1 (6 bases). This sequence originates from a person aged 18 to 69 in good health. CDR3 amino acids: CASSLASWTENTGELFF. Written as DNA, the CDR3 is TGTGCCAGCAGTTTAGCGTCTTGGACAGAGAACACCGGGGAGCTGTTTTTT.